The T cell receptor (beta chain) under discussion was sequenced for a study of blood T cell repertoires in COVID-19. Sequencing was performed with immunoSEQ multiplex PCR; in TCRdb, only in-frame clones are kept and a portion is missing. The sample has tens of thousands of clones; over 75% are singletons. Germline V CDR1 and CDR2: SNHLY, FYNNEI. V trimming: 3 bases; J trimming: 4 bases; junction bases outside the gene matches: 4. This CDR3 contains 15 residues. Material: peripheral blood. This sequence originates from a woman of 80 years or more with active or convalescent COVID-19. J is TRBJ2-7 and V is TRBV2; 12 bases map to TRBD2. CDR3 DNA: TGTGCCAGCAGTGAGTCTAGCGGGAGGGGGTACGAGCAGTACTTC. This translates into CASSESSGRGYEQYF.